This passage covers 23 T cell receptor beta chains from one sample sequenced in a study of T cell changes during pregnancy in multiple sclerosis. TCRdb keeps only in-frame clones here, not all; method: immunoSEQ multiplex PCR. The sample has about 40,000 clones, more than 90% seen once. Sequenced here: peripheral blood, sampled before pregnancy. The receptors come from a female donor with multiple sclerosis, enrolled in a pregnancy study.

The CDR3 sequence is CASRDMGGQPQHF. CDR3 DNA: TGTGCCAGCAGGGACATGGGGGGGCAGCCCCAGCATTTT. The chain joins TRBV2 to TRBJ1-5, with a tentative D call TRBD1 (5 bases). The CDR3 spans 13 residues. V was pared by 6 bases and J by 7 bases, with 13 bases between. The germline CDR1 and CDR2 sequences are SNHLY and FYNNEI.

The chain uses TRBV5-1 and TRBJ2-3, with 9 nucleotides matching TRBD2. CDR1 is SGHRS and CDR2 is YFSETQ in the germline V gene. Trimming removed 0 bases from V and 4 bases from J; junction bases left unmatched: 9. The CDR3 covers 17 residues. The CDR3 is CASSLVGSGSMSDTQYF. Written as DNA, the CDR3 is TGCGCCAGCAGCTTGGTCGGTAGCGGGAGCATGTCAGATACGCAGTATTTT.

The chain is built from TRBV18 and TRBJ1-5, with no clear D. V was shortened by 3 bases and J by 5 bases, with 8 bases between the two germline ends. Per germline, CDR1 KGHSH and CDR2 LQKENI. CDR3 length equals 13 residues. The CDR3 sequence: CASSPSEDQPQHF. CDR3 sequence (DNA): TGTGCCAGCTCACCTTCCGAGGATCAGCCCCAGCATTTT.

The rearrangement uses TRBV5-1 and TRBJ2-1; 11 bases match TRBD2. The V segment lost 5 bases and the J segment 4 bases; nucleotides outside the gene matches: 5. Germline V CDR1 and CDR2: SGHRS, YFSETQ. CDR3 length: 15 amino acids. CDR3 DNA sequence: TGCGCCAGCAGTCCCGGACTAGCGGGTTACAATGAGCAGTTCTTC. Encoded protein: CASSPGLAGYNEQFF.

This rearrangement joins TRBV4-2 to TRBJ2-7; 7 positions agree with TRBD2. Germline CDR1 and CDR2: LGHNA and YNFKEQ. The length of the CDR3 is 16 residues. Losses at the gene ends were 4 bases for V and 5 bases for J; bases not matched to a gene: 14. CDR3 nucleotides: TGTGCCAGCAGCCCGAAATGGACTAGTCCTCATGACGAGCAGTACTTC. Translation gives CASSPKWTSPHDEQYF.

This chain joins TRBV11-3 and TRBJ1-3; 9 bases match TRBD1. V gave up 5 bases and J gave up 2 bases; unmatched junction bases: 4. Germline V gene sequence: CDR1 SGHNT, CDR2 YENEEA. The CDR3 spans 15 residues. The CDR3 DNA reads TGTGCCAGCAGCCACCGGACAGGGGCTGGAAACACCATATATTTT. Its protein is CASSHRTGAGNTIYF.

The chain combines TRBV11-3 with TRBJ1-4; possibly TRBD1 for D (6 bases). V gave up 5 bases and J gave up 2 bases, with 18 bases separating them. The germline CDR1 and CDR2 sequences are SGHNT and YENEEA. This CDR3 region has 17 residues. The CDR3 nucleotides read TGTGCCAGCAGCATCCCTCGGCGGGGGCCCACTAATGAAAAACTGTTTTTT. Protein sequence: CASSIPRRGPTNEKLFF.

The CDR3 DNA sequence: TGTGCCACCAGCGCGGGGAGAGAGGGACCTGGAAACACCATATATTTT. Protein product: CATSAGREGPGNTIYF. The chain joins TRBV15 to TRBJ1-3, with a tentative D call TRBD1 (5 bases). The CDR3 sequence is 16 residues long. Looked up from germline, CDR1 is LNHNV and CDR2 is YYDKDF (reference sequence). V lost 5 bases and J 2 bases, leaving 16 bases between the germline ends.

This chain links TRBV28 with TRBJ2-7, with 16 bases aligning to TRBD2. The germline V gene encodes CDR1 MDHEN and CDR2 SYDVKM. Trimming at V came to 5 bases and at J to 0 bases, leaving 4 bases not matched to a gene. The CDR3 is 17 amino acids. The CDR3 is CASSLGLAGGSSYEQYF. The CDR3 nucleotides read TGTGCCAGCAGTCTGGGACTAGCGGGAGGGAGCTCCTACGAGCAGTACTTC. The complete variable domain, with remaining parts taken from reference TRBV28 and TRBJ2-7, reads DVKVTQSSRYLVKRTGEKVFLECVQDMDHENMFWYRQDPGLGLRLIYFSYDVKMKEKGDIPEGYSVSREKKERFSLILESASTNQTSMYLCASSLGLAGGSSYEQYFGPGTRLTVT.

V and J are TRBV30 and TRBJ1-3, with 8 nucleotides matching TRBD1. CDR1 GTSNPN and CDR2 SVGIG come from the germline V gene (reference sequence). This CDR3 has 16 amino acids. With V trimmed by 2 bases and J by 3 bases, 9 bases remained unmatched. The CDR3 DNA reads as TGTGCCTGGAGTTCTCACCCCGGGACAGGTGGAAACACCATATATTTT. Its translation is CAWSSHPGTGGNTIYF.

The chain links TRBV10-3 to TRBJ1-4; 12 bases are a match to TRBD1. J lost 7 bases, V lost 2 bases, and 5 bases had no gene match. CDR1 and CDR2 from the germline V gene are ENHRY and SYGVKD. The CDR3 has 16 amino acids. The CDR3 DNA reads as TGTGCCATCAGTGAGGGGACAGGGGGCTTAGCTGAAAAACTGTTTTTT. This sequence encodes CAISEGTGGLAEKLFF.

The J gene is TRBJ2-4, the V gene TRBV18, with 8 bases lining up with TRBD2. After removal of 6 bases from V and 8 bases from J, the junction contained 12 bases not matched to a gene. The CDR3 has 15 residues. Germline assignment: CDR1 KGHSH and CDR2 LQKENI. The CDR3 loop reads CASSERAGVADIQYF. CDR3 nucleotide sequence: TGTGCCAGCTCGGAGCGAGCGGGAGTGGCGGACATTCAGTACTTC. The full variable domain, completed using reference TRBV18 and TRBJ2-4, is NAGVMQNPRHLVRRRGQEARLRCSPMKGHSHVYWYRQLPEEGLKFMVYLQKENIIDESGMPKERFSAEFPKEGPSILRIQQVVRGDSAAYFCASSERAGVADIQYFGAGTRLSVL.

The chain recombines TRBV21-1 with TRBJ1-5; the table names TRBD1, a call not compared with the DNA. TRBV21-1 is flagged as a pseudogene. The CDR3 consists of 17 residues. CDR3 DNA sequence: TGTGCCCAGCAGTCCGGGTGCAGGGGGCTTCTATACCAGCCCCAGCATTTT. Protein sequence: CAQQSGCRGLLYQPQHF.

V usage is TRBV7-2 and J usage is TRBJ2-7, with 11 bases aligning to TRBD2. With 5 bases clipped from V and 5 bases from J, the junction kept 8 bases outside the gene matches. Germline loops: CDR1 SGHTA, CDR2 FQGNSA. The CDR3 is 15 residues long. CDR3 residues: CASSVSSGGYDEQYF. The CDR3, as DNA: TGTGCCAGCAGCGTCTCTAGCGGGGGGTACGACGAGCAGTACTTC.

The rearrangement uses TRBV6-6 and TRBJ2-7; 7 nucleotides align to TRBD1. The V segment lost 5 bases and the J segment 0 bases; nucleotides outside the gene matches: 4. CDR1 and CDR2 from the germline V gene are MNHNY and SVGAGI (reference sequence). The CDR3 covers 14 residues. The CDR3, as DNA: TGTGCCAGCAGTCTCCGGGACAGCTCCTACGAGCAGTACTTC. Translating gives CASSLRDSSYEQYF.

The J gene is TRBJ2-5, the V gene TRBV28; TRBD1 might be the D (5 bases). Germline V CDR1 and CDR2: MDHEN, SYDVKM. The CDR3 loop spans 14 amino acids. V dropped 8 bases and J dropped 3 bases, with 16 bases sitting between them. CDR3 sequence reads: CASGNPRQKETQYF. The CDR3, as DNA: TGTGCCAGCGGGAATCCCAGACAGAAAGAGACCCAGTACTTC.

This sequence joins TRBV2 and TRBJ2-7; 7 bases match TRBD2. CDR1 and CDR2 from the germline V gene are SNHLY and FYNNEI. The V segment lost 2 bases and the J segment 0 bases; nucleotides outside the gene matches: 4. This CDR3 comprises 15 residues. In DNA form, the CDR3 reads TGTGCCAGCAGTGAACGGAGCGGGGTCTCCTACGAGCAGTACTTC. It codes for CASSERSGVSYEQYF.

Concerning this clone: Since the CDR3 does not end with the conserved phenylalanine or tryptophan, this likely comes from a read error. V gene TRBV29-1 combines with J gene TRBJ2-7; 7 bases agree with TRBD2. The J segment lost 5 bases and the V segment lost 1 base, leaving 5 bases of the junction unmatched. CDR3 length equals 13 residues. The germline V gene has CDR1 SQVTM and CDR2 ANQGSEA. CDR3 in DNA: TGCAGCGTTGAAGTCACTAGCGCCGACGAGCAGTACATC. Amino acid sequence: CSVEVTSADEQYI.

This clone appeared a few times. The V gene is TRBV9, the J gene TRBJ1-2, with TRBD1 as a possible D gene (6 bases). The germline V gene has CDR1 SGDLS and CDR2 YYNGEE. The CDR3 runs to 12 residues. Trimming removed 4 bases at V and 11 bases at J, with 15 bases between. CDR3: CASSPRGGGYTF. The CDR3 DNA reads TGTGCCAGCAGCCCCAGGGGAGGGGGGTACACCTTC.

This chain connects TRBV2 to TRBJ2-7; a possible D gene is TRBD1 (6 bases). Per germline, CDR1 SNHLY and CDR2 FYNNEI. The CDR3 is 15 amino acids. Trimming removed 2 bases at V and 0 bases at J, with 11 bases between. The CDR3 nucleotides read TGTGCCAGCAGTGAATACAGGGCCAACTCCTACGAGCAGTACTTC. It encodes CASSEYRANSYEQYF.

The gene calls are TRBV7-8 and TRBJ2-1; 10 nucleotides agree with TRBD2. CDR3 length: 16 amino acids. Germline V gives CDR1 SGHVS, CDR2 FQNEAQ. Trimming cost V 5 bases and J 4 bases; bases outside gene matches: 8. CDR3: CASSPIAGGTYNEQFF. DNA of the CDR3: TGTGCCAGCAGCCCCATAGCGGGAGGTACTTACAATGAGCAGTTCTTC.

The chain couples TRBV19 to TRBJ2-7; TRBD2 aligns across 9 bases. There are 13 residues in the CDR3. The germline V gene encodes CDR1 LNHDA and CDR2 SQIVND (reference sequence). The V and J ends lost 4 bases and 5 bases, in that order; junction bases with no gene match: 3. The CDR3 sequence is CASSSGLANEQYF. The DNA for the CDR3 is TGTGCCAGTAGTAGCGGACTAGCGAACGAGCAGTACTTC.

The chain combines TRBV2 with TRBJ2-5, with 9 bases that match TRBD2. Germline assignment: CDR1 SNHLY and CDR2 FYNNEI. The V gene end was trimmed by 6 bases and the J gene end by 6 bases; junction bases not matched to a gene: 11. There are 15 residues in the CDR3. CDR3 sequence: CASRTGTSLFKTQYF. CDR3 nucleotide sequence: TGTGCCAGCAGAACCGGGACTAGCCTGTTTAAGACCCAGTACTTC.